The T cell receptor beta chain described here comes from a study of shared clonotypes between healthy human individuals. The CDR3 extends over 14 amino acids. V lost 7 bases, J lost 6 bases, and 16 bases lay in between. Germline values: CDR1 SGHRS, CDR2 YFSETQ. Original processing notes: Filtering differed for immunoSEQ, which gave only junction sequences without quality scores. Data came from immunoSEQ multiplex PCR; TCRdb stores just in-frame clones and leaves some out. V, J and clone size are taken as reported in that table, and D and trimming were inferred from the DNA itself. The profile shows around 2.5 million clones, 90% to 95% of them singletons.

Sequences were obtained from naive CD4+ T cells from PBMCs. Described subset: CD45RA+ positively selected. This TCR came from a man aged 18 to 30 in good health. Some clones in this sample may be carry-over from other donors' samples. The J gene is TRBJ2-2, the V gene TRBV5-1, with D perhaps TRBD1 or TRBD2 (5 bases each). CDR3 in amino acids: CASAPEGLSGELFF. The CDR3 DNA sequence: TGCGCCAGCGCTCCCGAGGGGCTCTCCGGGGAGCTGTTTTTT.